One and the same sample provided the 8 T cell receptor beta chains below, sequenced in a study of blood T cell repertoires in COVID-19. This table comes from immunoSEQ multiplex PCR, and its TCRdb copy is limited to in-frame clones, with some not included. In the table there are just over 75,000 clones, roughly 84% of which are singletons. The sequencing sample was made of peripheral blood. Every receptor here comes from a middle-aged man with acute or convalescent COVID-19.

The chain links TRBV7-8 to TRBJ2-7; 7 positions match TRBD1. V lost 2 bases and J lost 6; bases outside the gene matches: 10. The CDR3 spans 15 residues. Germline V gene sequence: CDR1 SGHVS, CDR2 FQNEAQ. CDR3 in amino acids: CASSLRTDRAVEQYF. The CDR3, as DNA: TGTGCCAGCAGCTTACGCACTGACAGGGCAGTCGAGCAGTACTTC.

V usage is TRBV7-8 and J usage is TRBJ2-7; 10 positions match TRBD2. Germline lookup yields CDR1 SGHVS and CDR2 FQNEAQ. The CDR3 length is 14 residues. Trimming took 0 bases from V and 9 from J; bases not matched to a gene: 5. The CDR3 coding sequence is TGTGCCAGCAGCTTAGCACTAGCGGGACAGTTGCAGTACTTC. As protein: CASSLALAGQLQYF.

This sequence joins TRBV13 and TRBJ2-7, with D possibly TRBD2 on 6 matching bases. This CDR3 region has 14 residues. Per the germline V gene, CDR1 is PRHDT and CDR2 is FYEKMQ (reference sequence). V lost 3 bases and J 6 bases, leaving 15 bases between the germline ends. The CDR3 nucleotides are TGTGCCAGCAGCTTCGGGGTCCTCGGGGGCGAGCAGTACTTC. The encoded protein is CASSFGVLGGEQYF.

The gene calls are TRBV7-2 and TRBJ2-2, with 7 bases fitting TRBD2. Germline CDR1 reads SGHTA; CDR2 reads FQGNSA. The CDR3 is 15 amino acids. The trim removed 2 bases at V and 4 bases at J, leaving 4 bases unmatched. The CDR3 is CASSLNGGGTGELFF. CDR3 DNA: TGTGCCAGCAGCTTAAATGGGGGGGGCACCGGGGAGCTGTTTTTT.

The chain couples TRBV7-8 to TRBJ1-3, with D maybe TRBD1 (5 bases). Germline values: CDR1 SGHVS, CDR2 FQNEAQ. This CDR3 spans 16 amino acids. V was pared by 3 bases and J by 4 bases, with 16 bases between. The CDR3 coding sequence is TGTGCCAGCAGCTTCTCCCGGGGCGCGGGAGGAAACACCATATATTTT. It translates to CASSFSRGAGGNTIYF.

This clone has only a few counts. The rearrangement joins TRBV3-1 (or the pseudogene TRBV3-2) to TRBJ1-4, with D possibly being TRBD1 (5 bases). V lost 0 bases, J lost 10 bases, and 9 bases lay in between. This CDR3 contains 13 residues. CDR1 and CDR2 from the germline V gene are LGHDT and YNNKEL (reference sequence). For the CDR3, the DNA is TGTGCCAGCAGCCAAGATCGGGGGGGAAAACTGTTTTTT. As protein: CASSQDRGGKLFF.

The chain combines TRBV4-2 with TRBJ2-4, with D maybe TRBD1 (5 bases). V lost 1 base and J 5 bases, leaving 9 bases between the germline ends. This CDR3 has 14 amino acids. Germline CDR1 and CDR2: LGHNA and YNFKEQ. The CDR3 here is CASSQVTDQNIQYF. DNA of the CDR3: TGTGCCAGCAGCCAAGTGACAGACCAAAACATTCAGTACTTC.

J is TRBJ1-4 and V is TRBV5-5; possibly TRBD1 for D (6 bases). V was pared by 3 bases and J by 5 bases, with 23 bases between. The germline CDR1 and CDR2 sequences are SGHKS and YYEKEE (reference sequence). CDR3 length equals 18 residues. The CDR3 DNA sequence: TGTGCCAGCAGCTACCGTTCGGGACATGGAGTCTTAAATGAAAAACTGTTTTTT. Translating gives CASSYRSGHGVLNEKLFF.